What follows are 15 T cell receptor beta chains derived from one specimen sequenced in a study of response to subunit inactivated influenza vaccine. TCRdb fed the RT-PCR reads into MiXCR, producing one record per CDR3 protein. The sample lists about 780,000 distinct CDR3 sequences; around 18% were seen once. Sequencing was performed on PBMCs from blood, taken 4 to 6 days after vaccination. The receptors shown here come from a man between 45 and 60 years old who received an inactivated influenza vaccine.

The CDR3 protein is CSVSALNEKLFF. CDR3 nucleotide sequence: TGCAGCGTATCTGCTCTTAATGAAAAACTGTTTTTT. The chain has TRBV29-1 and TRBJ1-4; D not resolved. Germline CDR1 is SQVTM and CDR2 is ANQGSEA. The CDR3 is 12 amino acids. The V and J ends lost 6 bases and 4 bases respectively, with 9 bases between them.

In its sample, this clonotype was seen many times. Germline and junction disagree at one end, which may indicate a read error. The V and J genes are TRBV6-2 or TRBV6-3 and TRBJ2-2, with 7 bases lining up with TRBD2. This CDR3 comprises 13 residues. From germline, CDR1 is MNHEY and CDR2 SVGEGT. The CDR3 sequence: CASGTVNTGELFF. CDR3 nucleotide sequence: TGCGCCAGCGGGACGGTGAACACCGGGGAGCTGTTTTTT.

This clonotype has at least ten counts. The rearrangement joins TRBV7-9 to TRBJ2-3; 10 bases are shared with TRBD2. The CDR3 is 14 residues long. The germline gives CDR1 SEHNR, CDR2 FQNEAQ (reference sequence). V was pared by 5 bases and J by 6 bases, with 5 bases of the junction left unmatched. The CDR3 DNA follows: TGTGCCAGCAGCCCGCTAGCGGGGGTCGATACGCAGTATTTT. The encoded protein is CASSPLAGVDTQYF.

The genes are TRBV11-2 and TRBJ2-1; 8 bases fit TRBD2. CDR3 length: 19 residues. CDR1 and CDR2 from the germline V gene are SGHAT and FQNNGV. V was clipped by 0 bases and J by 3 bases; unmatched bases: 13. Here the CDR3 DNA reads TGTGCCAGCAGCTTAGAGAAGCGTAGCGGGACACCTCACTACAATGAGCAGTTCTTC. It translates to CASSLEKRSGTPHYNEQFF.

The chain is built from TRBV18 and TRBJ2-3; TRBD2 agrees at 10 bases. The J segment lost 0 bases and the V segment lost 6 bases, leaving 12 bases of the junction unmatched. Germline V gene data show CDR1 as KGHSH and CDR2 as LQKENI. CDR3 length: 18 residues. The CDR3 loop reads CASSSWASGSISTDTQYF. In DNA form, the CDR3 reads TGTGCCAGCTCCTCCTGGGCTAGCGGGAGTATAAGCACAGATACGCAGTATTTT. Filled out from reference TRBV18 and TRBJ2-3, the complete variable domain reads NAGVMQNPRHLVRRRGQEARLRCSPMKGHSHVYWYRQLPEEGLKFMVYLQKENIIDESGMPKERFSAEFPKEGPSILRIQQVVRGDSAAYFCASSSWASGSISTDTQYFGPGTRLTVL.

V is TRBV21-1 and J is TRBJ2-5; the table's D call, TRBD2, was not checked against the DNA. TRBV21-1 constitutes a pseudogene. This CDR3 has 15 amino acids. The CDR3 reads CASSKGRKYQETQYF. In DNA form, the CDR3 reads TGTGCCAGCAGCAAAGGGAGGAAGTACCAAGAGACCCAGTACTTC.

This rearrangement joins TRBV4-2 to TRBJ2-5; D is uncertain. The CDR3 contains 16 residues. CDR1 LGHNA and CDR2 YNFKEQ come from the germline V gene. Trimming pared 0 bases from V and 2 bases from J, leaving 13 bases between. CDR3 nucleotide sequence: TGTGCCAGCAGCCAAGAGTACGGTTGGAAGCAAGAGACCCAGTACTTC. This translates into CASSQEYGWKQETQYF.

The chain uses TRBV12-3 or TRBV12-4 and TRBJ2-1, with D perhaps being TRBD1 or TRBD2 (6 bases each). CDR3 length: 15 amino acids. The V end was cut by 4 bases, the J end by 6 bases, with 16 bases between. The CDR3: CASSSTGPGANEQFF. CDR3 in DNA: TGTGCCAGCAGTTCCACCGGACCGGGGGCCAATGAGCAGTTCTTC.

The chain recombines TRBV19 with TRBJ2-1; 9 positions agree with TRBD2. V trimming: 5 bases; J trimming: 3 bases; junction bases outside the gene matches: 5. The CDR3 is 15 amino acids. Germline V CDR1 and CDR2: LNHDA, SQIVND (reference sequence). The CDR3 region has the DNA TGTGCCAGTAGTTTTGGACTAGCGCGCTACAATGAGCAGTTCTTC. This gives the protein CASSFGLARYNEQFF.

This clonotype appeared a few times. This CDR3 is CSARDEGAWETQYF. CDR3 in DNA: TGCAGTGCTAGAGATGAGGGGGCCTGGGAGACCCAGTACTTC. The chain carries TRBV20-1 and TRBJ2-5, with 7 bases matching TRBD1. CDR3 size: 14 residues. Germline values: CDR1 DFQATT, CDR2 SNEGSKA (reference sequence). V shed 0 bases and J 5 bases; nucleotides not matched to a gene: 6.

The V gene is TRBV4-3, the J gene TRBJ2-4; no clear D. The V gene lost 1 base and the J gene lost 1 base, with 8 bases spanning the gap. The length of the CDR3 is 15 residues. Germline assignment: CDR1 LGHNA and CDR2 YSLEER. In DNA, the CDR3 is TGCGCCAGCAGCCAAGCATGGGCGGCCAAAAACATTCAGTACTTC. Amino acid sequence: CASSQAWAAKNIQYF.

The chain carries TRBV3-1 and TRBJ2-5; D unclear. V was clipped by 1 base and J by 7 bases, with 13 bases between them. Germline CDR1 is LGHDT and CDR2 is YNNKEL (reference sequence). This CDR3 has 14 residues. This chain's CDR3 is CASSQATAYGTQYF. The DNA of the CDR3 is TGTGCCAGCAGCCAAGCTACGGCCTACGGGACCCAGTACTTC.

This clonotype was found many times. The CDR3 nucleotides are TGTGCCAGCAGCGTAGGACCGCCACCTTCCTACGAGCAGTACTTC. Encoded protein: CASSVGPPPSYEQYF. This chain links TRBV9 with TRBJ2-7, with D hard to call. Germline V gene lookup returns CDR1 SGDLS and CDR2 YYNGEE. V was cut by 0 bases and J by 1 base, with 11 bases left in between. The CDR3 consists of 15 residues.

This clonotype was detected a few times. The chain employs TRBV6-2 or TRBV6-3 and TRBJ2-1; either TRBD1 or TRBD2 may supply D (6 bases each). The germline V gene encodes CDR1 MNHEY and CDR2 SVGEGT. The CDR3 has 17 amino acids. The V end was cut by 8 bases, the J end by 8 bases, with 28 bases between. CDR3 sequence reads: CASSPFGGRLINHEQFF. CDR3 coding DNA: TGTGCCAGCTCCCCCTTTGGGGGGCGTTTAATCAATCATGAGCAGTTCTTC.

The chain is built from TRBV7-2 and TRBJ1-1; D call uncertain. Trimming removed 2 bases at V and 4 bases at J, with 17 bases between. The CDR3 length is 16 residues. Looked up from germline, CDR1 is SGHTA and CDR2 is FQGNSA. DNA for the CDR3: TGTGCCAGCAGCTTATCGGTTGTGGTTGTGGGCACTGAAGCTTTCTTT. Translated, it gives CASSLSVVVVGTEAFF.